The clone carrying this TCR beta chain has more than one count but fewer than ten. Its antigen is unidentified. The data were obtained in a study of T-cell reconstitution after alpha-beta-depleted transplantation in children. Study outcomes and limitations: There were reportedly several hundred expanded graft clones from which alpha-beta T cells came about two months after transplant. T-cell counts and diversity at one year post-transplant came mainly from newly produced T cells. Surviving recipient cells, namely T cells and thymic progenitors, were the source of high day-60 TCRbeta diversity in some patients.

Germline V gene sequence: CDR1 KGHSH, CDR2 LQKENI. The CDR3 has 15 amino acids. With V trimmed by 2 bases and J by 1 base, 3 bases remained unmatched. For TCRbeta, the library was prepared with unique molecular identifiers. TCRdb re-derived calls from the PCR reads in MiXCR, one entry per CDR3 protein. The top ten clones hold about 41% of a sample with approximately 220,000 distinct CDR3 sequences, more than 15% of them seen once. The receptor's source is a male patient under 10 years old who had a stem cell transplant for acute lymphoblastic leukemia, so the T cells may come from the graft donor. The rearrangement uses TRBV18 and TRBJ1-1; 8 nucleotides line up with TRBD1. Source: PBMCs, mostly from graft donor cells, taken 360 days after TCRalphabeta/CD19-depleted stem cell transplant. This CDR3 reads CASSPIGQGNTEAFF. The CDR3 DNA reads TGTGCCAGCTCACCAATCGGACAGGGGAACACTGAAGCTTTCTTT.